The 4 T cell receptor beta chains below come from one sample, sequenced in a study of T cell responses to AZD1222 COVID-19 vaccine (dated by TCRdb to the early 2020s). This specimen's time point label, per the study, means: baseline before first vaccination. Library method: the immunoSEQ multiplex PCR assay. TCRdb limited this immuneACCESS table to in-frame rearrangements with V and J called. A share of clones is missing; checked studies link under half to unresolved V genes, and the rest is unexplained. The sample table shows 95,000 to 150,000 clones, and about nine tenths are seen once. 3.5% to 5% of the sample goes to the ten largest clones. The sample here was peripheral blood, taken on day 0 of AZD1222 vaccination. The receptors were gathered from an adult in good health.

This clone appeared once. The gene calls are TRBV5-6 and TRBJ1-1, with unresolved D. Trimming shortened V by 0 bases and J by 10 bases, and 13 bases separated the two germline ends. Germline lookup yields CDR1 SGHDT and CDR2 YYEEEE. This CDR3 region has 13 residues. The CDR3 protein is CASSLGAPIIAFF. CDR3 DNA sequence: TGTGCCAGCAGCTTGGGAGCACCTATTATAGCTTTCTTT.

The rearrangement joins TRBV25-1 to TRBJ2-1, with D unresolved. Germline-derived CDR1 and CDR2 are MGHDK and SYGVNS. The CDR3 extends over 12 amino acids. Trimming stripped 3 bases from V and 4 bases from J, with 4 bases between. The CDR3 loop is CASSEWYNEQFF. CDR3 bases: TGTGCCAGCAGTGAGTGGTACAATGAGCAGTTCTTC.

The chain links TRBV28 to TRBJ2-2, with D unclear. The CDR3 sequence is 13 residues long. The germline CDR1 and CDR2 sequences are MDHEN and SYDVKM. V shed 6 bases and J shed 1 base, with 6 bases lying between them. As DNA, the CDR3 is TGTGCCAGCAGATTGCTGAACACCGGGGAGCTGTTTTTT. Translation: CASRLLNTGELFF.

The rearrangement links TRBV19 to TRBJ1-5, with D tentatively TRBD1 (5 bases). This CDR3 region has 14 residues. V was trimmed by 1 base and J by 3 bases, leaving 7 bases between them. Germline V gene data show CDR1 as LNHDA and CDR2 as SQIVND (reference sequence). DNA for the CDR3: TGTGCCAGTAGTATAGCAGGGTTCAATCAGCCCCAGCATTTT. Translated, it gives CASSIAGFNQPQHF.